This TCR beta chain was profiled in a study of response to subunit inactivated influenza vaccine. Notes on the study in general: Seasonal influenza vaccination, on each occasion, was suggested by the authors to recruit few new T cells.

The trim removed 7 bases at V and 3 bases at J, leaving 10 bases unmatched. The germline V gene encodes CDR1 SQVTM and CDR2 ANQGSEA. The length of the CDR3 is 15 residues. Concerning this clonotype itself: Antigen: not known. Given the absence of the conserved phenylalanine or tryptophan at the CDR3 end, a read error is likely.

TCRdb analysed the RT-PCR reads with MiXCR anew, one entry per CDR3 protein. This table has under 200,000 distinct CDR3 sequences, about 10% appearing once. This chain joins TRBV29-1 and TRBJ2-2, with 8 positions matching TRBD1. This sample comprised CD8+ T cells sorted from PBMCs, obtained less than 25 months after vaccination. This sequence was found in a man aged 45 to 70 who received an inactivated influenza vaccine. The CDR3 sequence is CSGGDRGGHTGELFL. The CDR3 coding sequence is TGCAGCGGCGGTGACAGGGGCGGGCACACCGGGGAGCTGTTTCTT.